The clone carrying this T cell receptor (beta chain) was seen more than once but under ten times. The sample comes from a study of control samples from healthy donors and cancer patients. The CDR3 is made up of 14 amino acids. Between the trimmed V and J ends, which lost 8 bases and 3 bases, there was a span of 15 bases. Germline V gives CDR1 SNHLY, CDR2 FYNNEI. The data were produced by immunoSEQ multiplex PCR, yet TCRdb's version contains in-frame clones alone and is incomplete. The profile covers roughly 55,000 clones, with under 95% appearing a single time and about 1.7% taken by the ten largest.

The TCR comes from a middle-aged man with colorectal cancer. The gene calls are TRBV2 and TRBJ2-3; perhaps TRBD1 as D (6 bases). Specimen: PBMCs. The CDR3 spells CASCPARGTDTQYF. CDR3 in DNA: TGTGCCAGCTGCCCTGCTAGGGGGACAGATACGCAGTATTTT.